Listed here are 22 T cell receptor beta chains from one sample, sequenced in a study of T-cell memory formation after mild COVID-19. TCRdb recomputed calls from the 5' RACE reads with MiXCR, one row per CDR3 protein. Counted here are 140,000 to 150,000 distinct CDR3 sequences, almost 25% occurring once; the ten biggest clones make up about 24%. The sequencing sample was made of PBMCs or a T cell subset sorted from them (not recorded which). The receptors were gathered from an adult woman who had mild COVID-19 (a few samples of this study predate the infection). Cell type and time point are not known.

The V and J genes are TRBV5-1 and TRBJ2-5, with D perhaps TRBD1 (5 bases). This CDR3 is built from 15 residues. Germline assignment: CDR1 SGHRS and CDR2 YFSETQ. V lost 4 bases to trimming and J lost 5 bases, with 18 bases between them. CDR3 amino acids: CASSPGQGAAETQYF. The CDR3 DNA follows: TGCGCCAGCAGCCCCGGACAAGGAGCCGCCGAGACCCAGTACTTC.

This clonotype occurred many times. An end of the junction does not agree with germline; a read error may underlie this. This chain connects TRBV11-1 to TRBJ2-1; no clear D. Germline lookup yields CDR1 SGHAT and CDR2 FQDESV (reference sequence). The length of the CDR3 is 12 residues. CDR3 loop: CASSLVYDEQFF. CDR3 coding DNA: TGTGCCAGCAGCTTGGTCTACGATGAGCAGTTCTTC.

The chain combines TRBV7-9 with TRBJ2-1, with no clear D. The V gene's germline CDR1 is SEHNR and CDR2 FQNEAQ (reference sequence). The CDR3 is 13 residues long. The V and J ends lost 5 bases and 5 bases respectively, with 10 bases between them. This CDR3 reads CASSQARHNEQFF. CDR3 in DNA: TGTGCCAGCAGCCAAGCGAGGCACAATGAGCAGTTCTTC.

The V call is TRBV6-2 or TRBV6-3, the J call TRBJ2-3; the match to TRBD2 covers 7 bases. J lost 1 base, V lost 5 bases, and 6 bases had no gene match. CDR1 is MNHEY, CDR2 SVGEGT, per germline. The CDR3 length is 15 residues. In DNA form, the CDR3 reads TGTGCCAGCAGTAACGGGGGGACGGGCACAGATACGCAGTATTTT. Its translation is CASSNGGTGTDTQYF.

V gene TRBV6-2 or TRBV6-3 combines with J gene TRBJ2-1; TRBD2 agrees at 11 bases. Germline-derived CDR1 and CDR2 are MNHEY and SVGEGT. After removal of 9 bases from V and 4 bases from J, the junction contained 8 bases not matched to a gene. CDR3 length equals 15 residues. The CDR3 nucleotides read TGTGCCAGAAGCCACGGGACTAGCGGTTACAATGAGCAGTTCTTC. This encodes CARSHGTSGYNEQFF.

The CDR3 sequence is CATSGGNNEQFF. CDR3 DNA sequence: TGTGCCACCAGTGGGGGAAACAATGAGCAGTTCTTC. The chain joins TRBV24-1 to TRBJ2-1; D is unresolved. The germline V and J ends were trimmed by 5 bases and 5 bases, with 6 bases remaining between them. From germline, CDR1 is KGHDR and CDR2 SFDVKD. The CDR3 has 12 amino acids.

Only a few counts were recorded for this clonotype. CDR3 nucleotides: TGTGCCAGCAACCCAACAGGGGGAAATAATGGCTACACCTTC. Amino acid sequence: CASNPTGGNNGYTF. The chain is built from TRBV25-1 and TRBJ1-2; 8 positions agree with TRBD1. The germline V gene encodes CDR1 MGHDK and CDR2 SYGVNS. CDR3 size: 14 residues. Trimming cost V 7 bases and J 6 bases; bases outside gene matches: 10.

The V and J genes are TRBV9 and TRBJ2-3, with TRBD2 matching 8 bases. Germline V gene sequence: CDR1 SGDLS, CDR2 YYNGEE. J gave up 4 bases and V 0 bases, and 13 bases lay outside the gene matches. This CDR3 region has 18 residues. The CDR3 DNA follows: TGTGCCAGCAGCGTAGGTGGCGGGGGGATTCCGGTGGCAGATACGCAGTATTTT. The encoded protein is CASSVGGGGIPVADTQYF.

This clonotype was picked up a small number of times. V and J are TRBV9 and TRBJ1-2, with D possibly matching TRBD1 (6 bases). Germline V gene sequence: CDR1 SGDLS, CDR2 YYNGEE. The length of the CDR3 is 14 residues. V was shortened by 3 bases and J by 2 bases, with 11 bases between the two germline ends. CDR3 nucleotides: TGTGCCAGCAGCGCGACTACAGGGAACTATGGCTACACCTTC. Its translation is CASSATTGNYGYTF.

The CDR3 sequence is CASSQHLTLEGYEQYF. The CDR3 DNA sequence: TGTGCCAGCAGCCAACACTTGACCCTCGAAGGATACGAGCAGTACTTC. The chain uses TRBV7-8 and TRBJ2-7, with D unclear. CDR3 length: 16 residues. V gave up 5 bases and J gave up 4 bases, with 21 bases separating them. CDR1 is SGHVS, CDR2 FQNEAQ, per germline. Full variable domain (outside the CDR3, taken from reference TRBV7-8 and TRBJ2-7): GAGVSQSPRYKVAKRGQDVALRCDPISGHVSLFWYQQALGQGPEFLTYFQNEAQLDKSGLPSDRFFAERPEGSVSTLKIQRTQQEDSAVYLCASSQHLTLEGYEQYFGPGTRLTVT.

The chain employs TRBV27 and TRBJ2-2, with D hard to call. CDR3 size: 12 residues. The V gene lost 3 bases and the J gene lost 7 bases, with 6 bases spanning the gap. CDR1 is MNHEY and CDR2 is SMNVEV in the germline V gene (reference sequence). Here the CDR3 reads CASSFDDGELFF. DNA for the CDR3: TGTGCCAGCAGTTTTGATGACGGGGAGCTGTTTTTT.

The rearrangement uses TRBV4-1 and TRBJ1-1; no definite D call. Per germline, CDR1 MGHRA and CDR2 YSYEKL. The ends were cut back, 5 bases at V and 5 bases at J, with 18 bases in the middle. The CDR3 consists of 15 residues. CDR3 sequence reads: CASSTRDNLGTEAFF. The DNA of the CDR3 is TGCGCCAGCAGCACCCGAGATAACCTGGGGACTGAAGCTTTCTTT.

J is TRBJ2-6 and V is TRBV6-6; D remains ambiguous. Per germline, CDR1 MNHNY and CDR2 SVGAGI (reference sequence). V shed 7 bases and J shed 5 bases, with 3 bases lying between them. The CDR3 spans 11 residues. DNA of the CDR3: TGTGCCAGCACATGGGCCAACGTCCTGACTTTC. It translates to CASTWANVLTF.

The V gene is TRBV3-1, the J gene TRBJ2-7, with TRBD1 matching over 9 bases. The J segment lost 0 bases and the V segment lost 4 bases, leaving 10 bases of the junction unmatched. CDR3 size: 17 residues. CDR1 and CDR2 from the germline V gene are LGHDT and YNNKEL (reference sequence). CDR3 sequence reads: CASSLIGQGLLSYEQYF. In DNA, the CDR3 is TGTGCCAGCAGCCTTATCGGACAGGGGTTACTCTCCTACGAGCAGTACTTC.

This clonotype was picked up one time. The gene calls are TRBV4-1 and TRBJ2-7; 9 nucleotides match TRBD2. The CDR3 totals 17 residues. CDR1 is MGHRA and CDR2 is YSYEKL in the germline V gene. The J segment lost 2 bases and the V segment lost 0 bases, leaving 8 bases of the junction unmatched. The CDR3 region is CASSQEAGTSPPYEQYF. In DNA form, the CDR3 reads TGCGCCAGCAGCCAAGAGGCCGGGACTAGCCCTCCCTACGAGCAGTACTTC.

The V gene is TRBV9, the J gene TRBJ1-1; D is perhaps TRBD1 (5 bases). This CDR3 is built from 15 residues. Germline lookup yields CDR1 SGDLS and CDR2 YYNGEE. V was pared by 2 bases and J by 3 bases, with 14 bases between. Here the CDR3 reads CASSVSGRIDTEAFF. CDR3 coding DNA: TGTGCCAGCAGCGTTTCGGGGCGGATAGACACTGAAGCTTTCTTT.

The V and J genes are TRBV12-3 or TRBV12-4 and TRBJ2-1; D possibly corresponds to TRBD2 (6 bases). The CDR3 is made up of 13 amino acids. V was pared by 7 bases and J by 10 bases, with 17 bases between. CDR3 nucleotides: TGTGCCAGCACCCCGTTGTCCGGGGGAGAGCAGTTCTTC. This gives the protein CASTPLSGGEQFF.

The chain employs TRBV15 and TRBJ2-2; the D gene is possibly TRBD2 (6 bases). V lost 0 bases and J 1 base, leaving 15 bases between the germline ends. Germline CDR1 reads LNHNV; CDR2 reads YYDKDF (reference sequence). The CDR3 loop spans 18 amino acids. CDR3 nucleotide sequence: TGTGCCACCAGCAGAGACCGAGGCTTGGGGGGGAACACCGGGGAGCTGTTTTTT. Translating it yields CATSRDRGLGGNTGELFF.

This clonotype was detected a few times. The chain links TRBV28 to TRBJ1-1; D is undetermined. Germline V gene data show CDR1 as MDHEN and CDR2 as SYDVKM. The CDR3 consists of 13 residues. Trimming shortened V by 5 bases and J by 1 base, and 8 bases separated the two germline ends. The CDR3 DNA sequence: TGTGCCAGCAGTCCCGGCAGGAACACTGAAGCTTTCTTT. This codes for CASSPGRNTEAFF.

J is TRBJ2-7 and V is TRBV7-9; 10 bases align to TRBD1. Trimming took 0 bases from V and 5 from J; bases not matched to a gene: 10. The germline V gene has CDR1 SEHNR and CDR2 FQNEAQ (reference sequence). CDR3 size: 17 residues. The CDR3 bases are TGTGCCAGCAGCTTAGCGGTAGGGGACAGGGGAATGGACGAGCAGTACTTC. Translated, it gives CASSLAVGDRGMDEQYF.

The chain is built from TRBV30 and TRBJ1-1, with 7 nucleotides matching TRBD1. The junction had 4 bases not matched to a gene; V was cut back by 4 bases and J by 2 bases. This CDR3 is built from 13 residues. Germline assignment: CDR1 GTSNPN and CDR2 SVGIG (reference sequence). CDR3 sequence reads: CAWKTGTNTEAFF. DNA for the CDR3: TGTGCCTGGAAGACAGGGACAAACACTGAAGCTTTCTTT.

The rearrangement uses TRBV20-1 and TRBJ2-7, with 7 bases identical to TRBD1. The length of the CDR3 is 15 residues. Germline V gene data show CDR1 as DFQATT and CDR2 as SNEGSKA (reference sequence). Germline trimming cut 0 bases from V and 2 bases from J; bases unmatched to any gene: 7. CDR3 in DNA: TGCAGTGCTAGAGATAGAGCAGGGGGTCCCTACGAGCAGTACTTC. This sequence encodes CSARDRAGGPYEQYF.